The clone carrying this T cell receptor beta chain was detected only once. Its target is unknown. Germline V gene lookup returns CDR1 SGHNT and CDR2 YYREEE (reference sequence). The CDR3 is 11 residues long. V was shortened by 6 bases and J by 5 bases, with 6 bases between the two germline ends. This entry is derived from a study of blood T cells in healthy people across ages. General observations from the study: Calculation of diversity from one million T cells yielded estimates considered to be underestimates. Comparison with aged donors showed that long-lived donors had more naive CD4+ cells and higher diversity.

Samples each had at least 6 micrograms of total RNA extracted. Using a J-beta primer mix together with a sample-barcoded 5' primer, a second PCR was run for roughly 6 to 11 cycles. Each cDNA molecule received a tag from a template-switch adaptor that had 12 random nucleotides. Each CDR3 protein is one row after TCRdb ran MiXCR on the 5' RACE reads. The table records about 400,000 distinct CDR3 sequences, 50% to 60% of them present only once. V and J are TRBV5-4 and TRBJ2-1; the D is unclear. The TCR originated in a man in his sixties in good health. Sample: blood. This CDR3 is CASKRDNEQFF. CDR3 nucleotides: TGTGCCAGCAAACGGGACAATGAGCAGTTCTTC.